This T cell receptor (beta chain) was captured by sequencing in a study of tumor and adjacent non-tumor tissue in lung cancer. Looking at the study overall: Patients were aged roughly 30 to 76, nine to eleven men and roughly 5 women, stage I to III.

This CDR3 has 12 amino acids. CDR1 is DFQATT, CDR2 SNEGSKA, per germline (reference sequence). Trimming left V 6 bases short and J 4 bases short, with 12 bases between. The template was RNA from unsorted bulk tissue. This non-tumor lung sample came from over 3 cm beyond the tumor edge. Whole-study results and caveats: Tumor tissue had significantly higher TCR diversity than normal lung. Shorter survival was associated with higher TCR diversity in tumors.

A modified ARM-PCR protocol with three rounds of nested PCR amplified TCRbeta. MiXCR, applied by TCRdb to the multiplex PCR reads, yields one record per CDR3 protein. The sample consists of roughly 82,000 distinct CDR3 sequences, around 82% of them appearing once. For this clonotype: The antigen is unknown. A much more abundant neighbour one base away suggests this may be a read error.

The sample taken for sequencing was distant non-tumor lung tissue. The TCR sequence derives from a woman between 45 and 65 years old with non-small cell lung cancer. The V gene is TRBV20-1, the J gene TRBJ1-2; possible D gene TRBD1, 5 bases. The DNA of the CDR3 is TGCAGTGCCCGGACAAGGGGCTATGGCTACACCTTC. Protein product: CSARTRGYGYTF.